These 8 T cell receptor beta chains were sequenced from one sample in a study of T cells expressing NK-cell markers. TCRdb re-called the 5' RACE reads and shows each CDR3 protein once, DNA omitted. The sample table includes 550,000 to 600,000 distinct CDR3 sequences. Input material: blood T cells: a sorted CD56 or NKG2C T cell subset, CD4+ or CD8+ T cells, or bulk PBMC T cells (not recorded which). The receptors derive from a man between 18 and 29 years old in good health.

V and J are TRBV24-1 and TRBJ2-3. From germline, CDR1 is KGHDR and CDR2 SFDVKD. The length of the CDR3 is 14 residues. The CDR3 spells CATKPGTYTDTQYF.

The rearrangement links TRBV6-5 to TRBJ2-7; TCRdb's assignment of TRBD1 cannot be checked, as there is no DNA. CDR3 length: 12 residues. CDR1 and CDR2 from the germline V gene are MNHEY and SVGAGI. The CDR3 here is CASSYKEGEQYF.

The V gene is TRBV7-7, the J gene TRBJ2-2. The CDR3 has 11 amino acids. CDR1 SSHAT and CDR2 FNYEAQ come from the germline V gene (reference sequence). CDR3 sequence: CASSFEGELFF.

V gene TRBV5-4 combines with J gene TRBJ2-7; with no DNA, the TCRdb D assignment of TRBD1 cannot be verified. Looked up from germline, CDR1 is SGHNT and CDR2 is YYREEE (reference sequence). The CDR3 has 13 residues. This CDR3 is CASSWTGGGEQYF.

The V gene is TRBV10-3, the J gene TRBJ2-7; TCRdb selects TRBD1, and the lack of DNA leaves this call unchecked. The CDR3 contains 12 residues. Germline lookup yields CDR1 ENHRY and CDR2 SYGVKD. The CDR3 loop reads CAIRGEVHEQYF.

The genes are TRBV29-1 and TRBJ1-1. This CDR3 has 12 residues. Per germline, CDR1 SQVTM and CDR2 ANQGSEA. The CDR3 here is CSVEKGSGAAFF.

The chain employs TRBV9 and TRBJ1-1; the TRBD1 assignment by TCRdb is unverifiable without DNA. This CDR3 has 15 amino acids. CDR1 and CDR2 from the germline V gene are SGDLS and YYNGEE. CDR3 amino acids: CASSVVAGGGTEAFF. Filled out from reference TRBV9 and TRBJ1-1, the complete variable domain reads DSGVTQTPKHLITATGQRVTLRCSPRSGDLSVYWYQQSLDQGLQFLIQYYNGEERAKGNILERFSAQQFPDLHSELNLSSLELGDSALYFCASSVVAGGGTEAFFGQGTRLTVV.

CDR3 sequence reads: CASSRGQGTGELFF. This chain joins TRBV6-1 and TRBJ2-2; TCRdb proposes TRBD1, but this gene call is untestable without DNA. The CDR3 runs to 14 residues. Germline lookup yields CDR1 MNHNS and CDR2 SASEGT.